A single sample is the source of the 29 T cell receptor beta chains below, sequenced in a study of T-cell memory formation after mild COVID-19. One entry per CDR3 protein results from TCRdb running MiXCR on the 5' RACE reads. The sample lists 50,000 or so distinct CDR3 sequences; roughly a quarter were seen once. What was sequenced was PBMCs or a T cell subset sorted from them (not recorded which). These receptors were obtained from a man in his late teens or twenties who had mild COVID-19 (a few samples of this study predate the infection). Cell type and time point are not known.

The chain recombines TRBV20-1 with TRBJ1-3; D gene unclear. The V gene's germline CDR1 is DFQATT and CDR2 SNEGSKA (reference sequence). V was trimmed by 6 bases and J by 0 bases, leaving 12 bases between them. This CDR3 is 14 amino acids long. Here the CDR3 reads CSATGEISGNTIYF. Written as DNA, the CDR3 is TGCAGTGCAACGGGAGAAATCTCTGGAAACACCATATATTTT.

The chain links TRBV30 to TRBJ2-1, with a tentative D call TRBD2 (5 bases). V shed 4 bases and J shed 1 base, with 20 bases lying between them. Germline CDR1 is GTSNPN and CDR2 is SVGIG (reference sequence). The CDR3 totals 17 residues. The CDR3 region has the DNA TGTGCCTGGAACCTCATAGGGCGGGCGGGTTCCTACAATGAGCAGTTCTTC. Amino acids: CAWNLIGRAGSYNEQFF.

This clonotype was seen many times. The chain couples TRBV7-2 to TRBJ2-7; D remains unclear. The germline V gene encodes CDR1 SGHTA and CDR2 FQGNSA. This CDR3 spans 13 amino acids. Trimming took off 1 base at V and 2 bases at J, with 6 bases between the two ends. The CDR3 nucleotides read TGTGCCAGCAGCTTAGTATCTGCCTACGAGCAGTACGTC. It specifies CASSLVSAYEQYV.

The genes are TRBV14 and TRBJ2-3; D gene ambiguous. Germline CDR1 reads SGHDN; CDR2 reads FVKESK. The CDR3 sequence is 16 residues long. With 0 bases removed from V and 2 bases from J, the gap between germline ends came to 12 bases. For the CDR3, the DNA is TGTGCCAGCAGCCAAGATCGACTTAAAGACACAGATACGCAGTATTTT. Translating gives CASSQDRLKDTDTQYF.

This chain joins TRBV18 and TRBJ2-2; 8 positions agree with TRBD1. The V gene end was trimmed by 8 bases and the J gene end by 4 bases; junction bases not matched to a gene: 9. The length of the CDR3 is 15 residues. CDR1 and CDR2 from the germline V gene are KGHSH and LQKENI. The CDR3 spells CASPRPGQVTGELFF. The CDR3 DNA is TGTGCCAGCCCCAGGCCGGGACAGGTCACCGGGGAGCTGTTTTTT.

The J gene is TRBJ2-5, the V gene TRBV13; D is perhaps TRBD2 (6 bases). The CDR3 totals 16 residues. Trimming removed 7 bases at V and 0 bases at J, with 18 bases between. CDR1 and CDR2 from the germline V gene are PRHDT and FYEKMQ (reference sequence). The CDR3 sequence is CASTPKASEYQETQYF. CDR3 coding DNA: TGTGCCAGCACTCCGAAGGCTAGCGAATACCAAGAGACCCAGTACTTC.

The chain's CDR3 is CSVVGPPTRYGYTF. CDR3 nucleotide sequence: TGCAGCGTTGTCGGGCCGCCCACACGGTATGGCTACACCTTC. The chain combines TRBV29-1 with TRBJ1-2; D is undetermined. Germline values: CDR1 SQVTM, CDR2 ANQGSEA. V was pared by 4 bases and J by 5 bases, with 17 bases between. This CDR3 has 14 residues.

This clonotype showed up just a few times. This rearrangement joins TRBV6-5 to TRBJ1-5; tentatively, D is TRBD1 (5 bases). CDR3 size: 13 residues. The V gene's germline CDR1 is MNHEY and CDR2 SVGAGI. Trimming pared 5 bases from V and 6 bases from J, leaving 11 bases between. CDR3 sequence reads: CASSTRASQPQHF. For the CDR3, the DNA is TGTGCCAGCAGTACCAGGGCCAGTCAGCCCCAGCATTTT.

This clonotype appeared a few times. The chain combines TRBV7-6 with TRBJ2-2; 7 nucleotides match TRBD1. With V trimmed by 0 bases and J by 6 bases, 16 bases remained unmatched. The CDR3 extends over 19 amino acids. The germline gives CDR1 SGHVS, CDR2 FNYEAQ. For the CDR3, the DNA is TGTGCCAGCAGCTTAGCCCGCGACAGGGAGTCAATGAGCGCCGGGGAGCTGTTTTTT. This translates into CASSLARDRESMSAGELFF.

This clonotype has a handful of counts. The chain couples TRBV11-1 to TRBJ2-4, with 7 bases aligning to TRBD1. V dropped 1 base and J dropped 6; count of bases not matched to a gene: 9. This CDR3 is built from 16 residues. Per the germline V gene, CDR1 is SGHAT and CDR2 is FQDESV (reference sequence). The CDR3: CASSLDRGPMGNIQYF. For the CDR3, the DNA is TGTGCCAGCAGCTTAGACAGGGGTCCCATGGGAAACATTCAGTACTTC. The full variable domain, with the rest looked up from reference TRBV11-1 and TRBJ2-4, is EAEVAQSPRYKITEKSQAVAFWCDPISGHATLYWYRQILGQGPELLVQFQDESVVDDSQLPKDRFSAERLKGVDSTLKIQPAELGDSAMYLCASSLDRGPMGNIQYFGAGTRLSVL.

The rearrangement links TRBV14 to TRBJ1-6; maybe TRBD1 (5 bases). Trimming pared 2 bases from V and 7 bases from J, leaving 9 bases between. This CDR3 has 14 amino acids. Per the germline V gene, CDR1 is SGHDN and CDR2 is FVKESK. The CDR3 DNA reads TGTGCCAGCAGCCAATGGCAGGGCAATTCACCCCTCCACTTT. It yields the protein CASSQWQGNSPLHF.

This clonotype occurred a few times. The chain is built from TRBV7-6 and TRBJ2-1; the match to TRBD1 covers 7 bases. The length of the CDR3 is 16 residues. Germline V gene lookup returns CDR1 SGHVS and CDR2 FNYEAQ. The V gene end was trimmed by 5 bases and the J gene end by 6 bases; junction bases not matched to a gene: 13. The DNA of the CDR3 is TGTGCCAGCAGCGTCGGCGACAGGGTGGCGGTCAATGAGCAGTTCTTC. Translated: CASSVGDRVAVNEQFF. Full variable domain (missing parts from reference TRBV7-6 and TRBJ2-1): GAGVSQSPRYKVTKRGQDVALRCDPISGHVSLYWYRQALGQGPEFLTYFNYEAQQDKSGLPNDRFSAERPEGSISTLTIQRTEQRDSAMYRCASSVGDRVAVNEQFFGPGTRLTVL.

The chain is built from TRBV10-3 and TRBJ2-5; no clear D. The CDR3 contains 11 residues. V lost 10 bases and J lost 5, with 11 bases in between. Germline lookup yields CDR1 ENHRY and CDR2 SYGVKD. This CDR3 is CATRSSETQYF. The CDR3 nucleotides are TGTGCCACCCGGTCGTCGGAGACCCAGTACTTC.

This clonotype has a handful of counts. V usage is TRBV27 and J usage is TRBJ1-2; 8 positions match TRBD1. This CDR3 is 13 amino acids long. Germline CDR1 reads MNHEY; CDR2 reads SMNVEV (reference sequence). The junction had 6 bases not matched to a gene; V was cut back by 8 bases and J by 4 bases. The CDR3 is CASWAGGSYGYTF. The CDR3 nucleotides read TGTGCCAGCTGGGCAGGGGGCTCCTATGGCTACACCTTC.

This clonotype was picked up a small number of times. The chain couples TRBV27 to TRBJ2-7; 7 bases fit TRBD1. This CDR3 is 14 amino acids long. The trim removed 8 bases at V and 1 base at J, leaving 8 bases unmatched. In germline, CDR1 is MNHEY, CDR2 SMNVEV (reference sequence). The CDR3: CASGTGAGSYEQYV. The CDR3 DNA follows: TGTGCCAGCGGAACAGGGGCAGGGTCCTACGAGCAGTACGTC.

J is TRBJ1-6 and V is TRBV27; D is unclear. Trimming took off 8 bases at V and 9 bases at J, with 11 bases between the two ends. The germline gives CDR1 MNHEY, CDR2 SMNVEV (reference sequence). The CDR3 sequence is 12 residues long. The chain's CDR3 is CASGTAGSPLHF. CDR3 in DNA: TGTGCCAGCGGCACGGCGGGTTCACCCCTCCACTTT.

The chain links TRBV6-5 to TRBJ2-6; unclear D gene. The CDR3 has 17 residues. CDR1 and CDR2 (germline): MNHEY, SVGAGI. V was cut by 6 bases and J by 0 bases, with 15 bases left in between. CDR3 in DNA: TGTGCCAGCAGAGACCTGACACCGAACTCTGGGGCCAACGTCCTGACTTTC. Amino acid sequence: CASRDLTPNSGANVLTF.

The table lists this clonotype with a few counts. CDR3 sequence reads: CASSGRSSYEQYF. The CDR3, as DNA: TGTGCCAGCAGTGGACGGAGCTCCTACGAGCAGTACTTC. The genes are TRBV6-5 and TRBJ2-7, with D hard to call. CDR3 length: 13 residues. V lost 5 bases and J lost 0, with 8 bases in between. Germline CDR1 MNHEY, CDR2 SVGAGI.

In this sample, this clonotype turned up a few times. CDR3 protein: CASSRLPWQETQYF. The CDR3 DNA is TGCGCCAGCAGCCGGCTCCCGTGGCAAGAGACCCAGTACTTC. The chain joins TRBV4-3 to TRBJ2-5; D not resolved. The ends were cut back, 4 bases at V and 2 bases at J, with 11 bases in the middle. The length of the CDR3 is 14 residues. CDR1 is LGHNA and CDR2 is YSLEER in the germline V gene.

This clonotype was found a few times. The rearrangement uses TRBV3-1 and TRBJ2-3, with 7 bases fitting TRBD2. The CDR3 has 15 amino acids. Trimming removed 1 base from V and 4 bases from J; junction bases left unmatched: 5. Per germline, CDR1 LGHDT and CDR2 YNNKEL (reference sequence). The CDR3 DNA reads as TGTGCCAGCAGCCAAGGACTAGCAAGGGCAGATACGCAGTATTTT. It translates to CASSQGLARADTQYF.

This clonotype was seen a handful of times. The CDR3: CASIGGDGYGYTF. DNA for the CDR3: TGCGCCAGCATTGGCGGGGACGGCTATGGCTACACCTTC. The chain couples TRBV5-1 to TRBJ1-2, with D perhaps TRBD1 (5 bases). The germline V gene encodes CDR1 SGHRS and CDR2 YFSETQ. The V end was cut by 6 bases, the J end by 4 bases, with 13 bases between. The CDR3 length is 13 residues.

The rearrangement joins TRBV5-5 to TRBJ2-7; D remains ambiguous. V shed 4 bases and J shed 7 bases, with 15 bases lying between them. The length of the CDR3 is 13 residues. The germline V gene has CDR1 SGHKS and CDR2 YYEKEE (reference sequence). The DNA of the CDR3 is TGTGCCAGCAGCCTTTGGAAAGTTGGGGAGCAGTACTTC. Translating gives CASSLWKVGEQYF. The full variable domain, in which reference TRBV5-5 and TRBJ2-7 provide the parts outside the CDR3, is DAGVTQSPTHLIKTRGQQVTLRCSPISGHKSVSWYQQVLGQGPQFIFQYYEKEERGRGNFPDRFSARQFPNYSSELNVNALLLGDSALYLCASSLWKVGEQYFGPGTRLTVT.

The chain joins TRBV24-1 to TRBJ2-3; 9 bases map to TRBD1. V lost 9 bases, J lost 6 bases, and 9 bases stayed unmatched. CDR3 length: 14 amino acids. Per the germline V gene, CDR1 is KGHDR and CDR2 is SFDVKD. The CDR3 DNA is TGTGCCACCTTATTCGGGACAGGGAGTGATACGCAGTATTTT. Its translation is CATLFGTGSDTQYF.

This clonotype was seen a handful of times. The chain has TRBV29-1 and TRBJ1-1; D possibly corresponds to TRBD1 (5 bases). Trimming took 6 bases from V and 4 from J, leaving 12 bases between them. The CDR3 is made up of 12 amino acids. Germline CDR1 reads SQVTM; CDR2 reads ANQGSEA. The CDR3: CSVGVGGTEAFF. CDR3 sequence (DNA): TGCAGCGTGGGGGTCGGTGGCACTGAAGCTTTCTTT.

The chain has TRBV4-2 and TRBJ2-5, with 11 bases that match TRBD2. Germline lookup yields CDR1 LGHNA and CDR2 YNFKEQ. The ends lost 3 bases at V and 4 bases at J; junction bases unmatched: 7. This CDR3 contains 16 residues. CDR3: CASSQASGGRGETQYF. The DNA for the CDR3 is TGTGCCAGCAGCCAGGCTAGCGGGGGGCGGGGAGAGACCCAGTACTTC.

The chain combines TRBV15 with TRBJ2-4; the D gene could be TRBD1 or TRBD2 (5 bases each). The CDR3 has 16 residues. V dropped 3 bases and J dropped 0 bases, with 12 bases sitting between them. Germline V gene lookup returns CDR1 LNHNV and CDR2 YYDKDF (reference sequence). The CDR3 here is CATSRTRDRAKNIQYF. Written as DNA, the CDR3 is TGTGCCACCAGCAGGACCCGGGACCGAGCCAAAAACATTCAGTACTTC.

This chain uses TRBV7-3 with TRBJ1-3; no definite D call. This CDR3 comprises 12 residues. The germline V and J ends were trimmed by 2 bases and 4 bases, with 3 bases remaining between them. Germline loops: CDR1 SGHTA, CDR2 FQGTGA. The CDR3 DNA reads as TGTGCCAGCAGCTTACCCGGAAACACCATATATTTT. Protein sequence: CASSLPGNTIYF.

The rearrangement uses TRBV30 and TRBJ2-7, with D tentatively TRBD1 (6 bases). CDR1 is GTSNPN and CDR2 is SVGIG in the germline V gene (reference sequence). This CDR3 has 12 amino acids. V lost 2 bases to trimming and J lost 3 bases, with 8 bases between them. This CDR3 is CAWSSTGYEQYF. The DNA of the CDR3 is TGTGCCTGGAGTTCGACAGGCTACGAGCAGTACTTC.

The V and J genes are TRBV4-2 and TRBJ2-7; D unclear. The V end lost 4 bases, the J end lost 5 bases, and 12 bases lay between the germline ends. CDR3 length: 13 residues. Germline values: CDR1 LGHNA, CDR2 YNFKEQ. In DNA, the CDR3 is TGTGCCAGCAGCCCTCCCAGGCGGAACGAGCAGTACTTC. This translates into CASSPPRRNEQYF.